This paragraph reports one T cell receptor (beta chain). This CDR3 has 16 amino acids. Germline loops: CDR1 MDHEN, CDR2 SYDVKM. J lost 1 base, V lost 5 bases, and 5 bases had no gene match. Original methodology: Reference gene primer amplification in the assay estimated nucleated cell counts. Assay used: immunoSEQ multiplex PCR; TCRdb lists only in-frame clones, some missing. Clonal size and the V and J genes are those of that table, whereas D and trimming came from the DNA. The sample contains some 270,000 clones, approximately 89% of which appear only once. The data originate from a study of blood T cell repertoires in COVID-19.

Sequencing was done on a sample of peripheral blood. The sequence was obtained from a woman between 40 and 50 years old who had recovered from COVID-19. The chain uses TRBV28 and TRBJ2-4; the match to TRBD2 covers 10 bases. The CDR3 sequence is CASSESGGAAKNIQYF. The CDR3 DNA follows: TGTGCCAGCAGTGAAAGCGGGGGGGCCGCCAAAAACATTCAGTACTTC. The whole variable domain, remainder taken from reference TRBV28 and TRBJ2-4, is DVKVTQSSRYLVKRTGEKVFLECVQDMDHENMFWYRQDPGLGLRLIYFSYDVKMKEKGDIPEGYSVSREKKERFSLILESASTNQTSMYLCASSESGGAAKNIQYFGAGTRLSVL.